This TCR beta chain was recorded in a study of T cell repertoires in cytomegalovirus infection. TCRdb re-called the reads with MiXCR, one entry per CDR3 protein. The sample holds around 300,000 distinct CDR3 sequences, under 30% seen once. Study findings and constraints: The cumulative frequency of public TCR beta families identified carriers of CMV plus the relevant HLA.

The V gene's germline CDR1 is MDHEN and CDR2 SYDVKM. The CDR3 runs 17 residues. The ends lost 6 bases at V and 6 bases at J; junction bases unmatched: 18. About this clonotype itself: The antigen is unknown.

This chain uses TRBV28 with TRBJ2-7; 9 bases map to TRBD2. Material for sequencing was PBMCs. The sequence derives from a human donor in good health (CMV status not recorded). Some clones in this sample may be carry-over from other donors' samples. The CDR3 protein is CASRKGGSGRVLGEQYF. The CDR3 nucleotides read TGTGCCAGCAGAAAAGGAGGTAGCGGGAGAGTCCTGGGCGAGCAGTACTTC.